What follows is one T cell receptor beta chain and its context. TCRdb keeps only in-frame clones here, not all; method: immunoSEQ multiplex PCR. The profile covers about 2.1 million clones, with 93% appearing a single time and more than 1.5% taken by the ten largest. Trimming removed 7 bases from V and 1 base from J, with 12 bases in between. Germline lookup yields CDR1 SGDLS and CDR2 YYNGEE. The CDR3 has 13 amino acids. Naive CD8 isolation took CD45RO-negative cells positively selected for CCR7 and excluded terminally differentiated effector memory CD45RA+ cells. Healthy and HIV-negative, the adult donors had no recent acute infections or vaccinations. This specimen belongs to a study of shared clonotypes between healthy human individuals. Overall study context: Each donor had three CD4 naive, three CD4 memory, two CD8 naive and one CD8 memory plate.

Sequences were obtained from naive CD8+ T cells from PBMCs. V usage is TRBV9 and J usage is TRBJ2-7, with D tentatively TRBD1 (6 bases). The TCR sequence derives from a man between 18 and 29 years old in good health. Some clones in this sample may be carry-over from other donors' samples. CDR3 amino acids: CASGRGDSYEQYF. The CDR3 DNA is TGTGCCAGCGGCAGGGGCGATTCCTACGAGCAGTACTTC.